The following is a T cell receptor beta chain sequence with its context. Antigen specificity is unknown. This may come from a read error, since a much larger clone is one base off. The data are from a study of T cells in Graves' hyperthyroidism and ophthalmopathy. What was amplified from RNA transcripts were TCR beta CDR3 regions. The study used the HTBI primer set for a first-round RT-PCR of the TCR CDR3. MiXCR, applied by TCRdb to the multiplex PCR reads, yields one record per CDR3 protein. Among some 460,000 distinct CDR3 sequences listed, about a sixth were seen once. The CDR3 extends over 14 amino acids. Germline V gene lookup returns CDR1 MDHEN and CDR2 SYDVKM. V lost 8 bases and J 6 bases, leaving 16 bases between the germline ends. The hyperthyroidism was newly diagnosed and had lasted under 2 months; the patients were aged 18 to 65. Uncontrolled infection, other autoimmune disease, pregnancy or lactation disqualified patients from enrolment. Clinical symptoms, serum thyroxine, TRAb, thyroid ultrasound and orbital computed tomography informed diagnoses.

The study, taken as a whole, reports: Blood samples included most of the expanded thyroid clonotypes exceeding 0.001.

The sequenced sample was blood. The clonotype comes from a woman in her late teens or twenties with Graves' hyperthyroidism. The rearrangement joins TRBV28 to TRBJ2-2, with D unclear. The CDR3 sequence: CASRFSSNAGELFF. CDR3 bases: TGTGCCAGCCGATTCTCGAGTAACGCCGGGGAGCTGTTTTTT.